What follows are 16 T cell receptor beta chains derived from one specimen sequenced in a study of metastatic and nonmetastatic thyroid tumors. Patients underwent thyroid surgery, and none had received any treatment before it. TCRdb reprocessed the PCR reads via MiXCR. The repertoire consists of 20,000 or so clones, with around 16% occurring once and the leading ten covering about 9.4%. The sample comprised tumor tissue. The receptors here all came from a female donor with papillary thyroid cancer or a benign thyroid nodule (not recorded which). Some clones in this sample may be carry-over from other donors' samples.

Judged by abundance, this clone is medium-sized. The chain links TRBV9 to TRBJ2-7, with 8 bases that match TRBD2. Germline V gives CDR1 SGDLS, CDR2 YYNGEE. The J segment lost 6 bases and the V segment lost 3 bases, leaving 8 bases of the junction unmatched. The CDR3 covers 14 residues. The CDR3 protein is CASSAAGTSTEQYF. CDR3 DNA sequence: TGTGCCAGCAGCGCCGCCGGGACTAGTACCGAGCAGTACTTC.

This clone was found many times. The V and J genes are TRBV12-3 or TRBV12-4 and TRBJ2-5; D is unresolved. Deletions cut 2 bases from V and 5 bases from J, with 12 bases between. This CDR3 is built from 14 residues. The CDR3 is CASSLSLIGETQYF. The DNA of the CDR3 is TGTGCCAGCAGTTTAAGTCTTATAGGGGAGACCCAGTACTTC.

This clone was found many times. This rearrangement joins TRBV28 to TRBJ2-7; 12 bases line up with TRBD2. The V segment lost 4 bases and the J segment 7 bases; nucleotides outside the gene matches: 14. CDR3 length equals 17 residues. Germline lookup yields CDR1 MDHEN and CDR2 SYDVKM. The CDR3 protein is CASSYLTSGSIAREQYF. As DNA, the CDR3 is TGTGCCAGCAGTTACCTGACTAGCGGGAGTATAGCGCGGGAGCAGTACTTC.

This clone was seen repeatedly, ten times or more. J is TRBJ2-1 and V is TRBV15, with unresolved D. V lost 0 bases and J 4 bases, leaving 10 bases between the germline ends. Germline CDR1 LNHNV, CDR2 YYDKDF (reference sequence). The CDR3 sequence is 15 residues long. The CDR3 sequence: CATSRDVQTYNEQFF. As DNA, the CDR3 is TGTGCCACCAGCAGAGATGTACAGACATACAATGAGCAGTTCTTC.

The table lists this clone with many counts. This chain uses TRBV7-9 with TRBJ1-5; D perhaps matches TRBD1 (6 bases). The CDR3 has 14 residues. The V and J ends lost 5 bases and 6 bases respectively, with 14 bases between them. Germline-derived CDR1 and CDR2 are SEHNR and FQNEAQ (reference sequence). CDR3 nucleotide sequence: TGTGCCAGCAGCCGCGAGGGGGAATCTCAGCCCCAGCATTTT. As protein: CASSREGESQPQHF.

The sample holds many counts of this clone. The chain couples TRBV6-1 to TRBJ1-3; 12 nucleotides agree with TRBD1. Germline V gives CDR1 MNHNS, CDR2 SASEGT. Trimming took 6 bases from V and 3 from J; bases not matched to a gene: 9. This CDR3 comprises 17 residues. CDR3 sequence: CASSLTGDRGHGNTIYF. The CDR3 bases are TGTGCCAGCAGCCTCACCGGGGACAGGGGGCATGGAAACACCATATATTTT.

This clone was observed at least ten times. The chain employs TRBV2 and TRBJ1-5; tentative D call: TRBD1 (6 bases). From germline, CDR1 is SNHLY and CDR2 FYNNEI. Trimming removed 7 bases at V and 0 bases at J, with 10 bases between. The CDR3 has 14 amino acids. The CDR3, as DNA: TGTGCCAGCACCGGGACAAATAGCAATCAGCCCCAGCATTTT. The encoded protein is CASTGTNSNQPQHF.

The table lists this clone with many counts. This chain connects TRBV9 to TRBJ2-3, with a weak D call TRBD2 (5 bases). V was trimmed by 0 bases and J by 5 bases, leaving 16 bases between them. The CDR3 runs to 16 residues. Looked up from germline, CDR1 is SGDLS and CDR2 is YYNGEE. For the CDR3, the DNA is TGTGCCAGCAGCGTAGCAGGTGGGATAGGGAGAGATACGCAGTATTTT. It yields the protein CASSVAGGIGRDTQYF.

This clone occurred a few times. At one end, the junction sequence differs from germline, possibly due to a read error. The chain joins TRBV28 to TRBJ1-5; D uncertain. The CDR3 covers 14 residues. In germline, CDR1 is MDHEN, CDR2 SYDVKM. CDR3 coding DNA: TGTGCCAGCACTATGGGGATACTCAATCAGCCCCATCATTTT. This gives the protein CASTMGILNQPHHF. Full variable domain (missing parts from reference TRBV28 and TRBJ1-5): DVKVTQSSRYLVKRTGEKVFLECVQDMDHENMFWYRQDPGLGLRLIYFSYDVKMKEKGDIPEGYSVSREKKERFSLILESASTNQTSMYLCASTMGILNQPHHFGDGTRLSIL.

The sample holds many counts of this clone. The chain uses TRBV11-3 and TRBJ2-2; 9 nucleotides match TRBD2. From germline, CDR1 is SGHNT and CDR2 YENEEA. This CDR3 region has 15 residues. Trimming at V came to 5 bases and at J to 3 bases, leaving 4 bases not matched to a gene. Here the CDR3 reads CASSPVAGDTGELFF. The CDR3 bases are TGTGCCAGCAGCCCGGTAGCGGGAGACACCGGGGAGCTGTTTTTT.

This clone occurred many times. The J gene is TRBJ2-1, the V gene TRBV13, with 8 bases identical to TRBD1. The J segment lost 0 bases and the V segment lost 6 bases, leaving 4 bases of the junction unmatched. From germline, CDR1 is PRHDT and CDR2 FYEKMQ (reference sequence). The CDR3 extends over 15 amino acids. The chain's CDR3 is CASRFTGGSYNEQFF. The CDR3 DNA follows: TGTGCCAGCAGGTTTACAGGGGGCTCCTACAATGAGCAGTTCTTC.

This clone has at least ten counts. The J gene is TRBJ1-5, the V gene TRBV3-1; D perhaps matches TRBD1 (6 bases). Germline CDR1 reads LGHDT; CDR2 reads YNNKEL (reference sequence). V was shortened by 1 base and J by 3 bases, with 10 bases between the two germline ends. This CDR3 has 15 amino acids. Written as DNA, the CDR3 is TGTGCCAGCAGCCAAGCGGGGGGGGCCAATCAGCCCCAGCATTTT. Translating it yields CASSQAGGANQPQHF.

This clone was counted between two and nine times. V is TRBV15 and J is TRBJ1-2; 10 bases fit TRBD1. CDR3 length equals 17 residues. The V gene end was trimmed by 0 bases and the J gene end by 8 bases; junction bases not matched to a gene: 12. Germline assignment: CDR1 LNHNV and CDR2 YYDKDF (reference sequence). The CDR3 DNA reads TGTGCCACCAGCAGAGACGAGTTAGGACAGGGGGTCGTCGGCTACACCTTC. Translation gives CATSRDELGQGVVGYTF.

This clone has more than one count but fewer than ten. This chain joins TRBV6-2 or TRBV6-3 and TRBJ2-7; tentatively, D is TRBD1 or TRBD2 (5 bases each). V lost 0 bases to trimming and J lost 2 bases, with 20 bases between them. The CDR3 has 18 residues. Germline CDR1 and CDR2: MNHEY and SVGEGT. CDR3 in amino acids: CASSYSVARGAPTYEQYF. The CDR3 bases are TGTGCCAGCAGTTACTCGGTTGCCCGAGGGGCCCCTACCTACGAGCAGTACTTC.

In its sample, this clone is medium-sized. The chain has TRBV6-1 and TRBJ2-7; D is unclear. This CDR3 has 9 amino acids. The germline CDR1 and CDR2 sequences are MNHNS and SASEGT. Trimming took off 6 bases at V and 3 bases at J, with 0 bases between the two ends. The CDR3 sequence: CASSYEQYF. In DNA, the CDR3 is TGTGCCAGCAGCTACGAGCAGTACTTC.

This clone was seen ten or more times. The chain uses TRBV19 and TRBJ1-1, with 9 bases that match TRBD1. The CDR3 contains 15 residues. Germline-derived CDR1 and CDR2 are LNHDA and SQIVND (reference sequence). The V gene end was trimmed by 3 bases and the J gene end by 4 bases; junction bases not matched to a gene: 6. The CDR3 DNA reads TGTGCCAGTAGTATCAACAGGGGGCGCGTCACTGAAGCTTTCTTT. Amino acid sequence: CASSINRGRVTEAFF.